This TCR beta chain was recorded in a study of blood T cell repertoires in COVID-19 (dated by TCRdb to 2018 to 2021). The study in broad terms: Samples from collaborators originated in the United States, Italy and Spain and spanned both the acute and convalescent phases of COVID-19. The prospective study material was composed of cDNA or gDNA derived from T cells, B-cell-depleted T cells, or PBMCs. Subjects who had been exposed to COVID-19, were actively infected with it, or had recovered from it provided the deeply sampled blood TCRbeta repertoires that made up the dataset. The repertoires were released in a freely available public database meant as a resource for research on the immune response to SARS-CoV-2. Samples were obtained from the ongoing ImmuneRACE study (first 160 participants) and from 1,254 subjects provided by 6 global collaborators. Sample metadata almost always included a de-identified subject ID, COVID-19 status, age in years and sex. HLA class I and class II types, where available, came from metadata supplied by the sample provider rather than from assay-based typing.

In Seattle, one collaborating source enrolled patients while the infection was active and tracked those patients longitudinally over the course of disease. The collaborating institutions used their own protocols to collect whole blood in K2EDTA tubes. For TCRbeta analysis, collaborators shipped samples in one of three forms: frozen whole blood, isolated PBMCs, or DNA extracted from either of those sample types. This clone was seen more than once but under ten times. This clone's antigen is unknown. No quality values exist for individual bases; no much larger clone is one base distant. Findings and caveats that apply to the study as a whole: The quantity of clinical and demographic metadata differed by source and by participant and was supplied without curation.

TCRbeta CDR3 regions were amplified from genomic DNA by means of the immunoSEQ Assay, a bias-controlled multiplex PCR. The original methods were these. The number of nucleated cells in each sample was estimated from the amplification of reference gene primers within the assay. Sequence reads were collapsed and filtered to measure the absolute abundance of every unique TCRbeta CDR3 rearrangement. Productive Simpson clonality was computed per sample as the square root of Simpson's diversity index over productive rearrangements. What TCRdb holds here is the immuneACCESS table cut down to in-frame rearrangements. Part of the clones is not present; checked against another copy, under half of the missing clones reflect an unresolved V gene, and the others are unexplained. That table furnishes V, J and clone size, whereas the DNA furnished D and trimming. In all, the sample holds tens of thousands of clones, and approximately 88% of those were seen once. Clones ranked in the top ten supply about 5% of the sample.

Sequenced material: peripheral blood. The clonotype comes from a man between 60 and 70 years old with COVID-19, enrolled during active disease.

CDR3 sequence: CASSLVGASYNEQFF. In nucleotide form, the sequence is TGCGCCAGCAGCTTGGTGGGAGCCTCCTACAATGAGCAGTTCTTC. This receptor chain uses TRBV5-1 and TRBJ2-1; a weak D assignment points to TRBD2 (5 bases agree). From the cysteine through the phenylalanine, the CDR3 covers 15 amino acids. Only the CDR3 DNA stays, 45 bases, in frame from base 1. The trim is 0 bases for V and 0 bases for J, with a gap of 7 bases between the germline ends. Reading the germline V gene gives CDR1 SGHRS and CDR2 YFSETQ.